This is a list of T cell receptor beta chains from one sample in a study of radiation and T cells in renal cell carcinoma. Sequenced by immunoSEQ multiplex PCR; TCRdb stores in-frame clones only, minus some. Of about 170,000 clones in the sample, 88% were seen once. Material: blood, obtained from a patient whose treatment included radiotherapy and nephrectomy. The receptors here all came from a woman in her forties or fifties with renal cell carcinoma. Each CDR3 is given with its conserved first and last residue. D genes are given only for firm matches. Expanded clones get a size class; other rows say once, few or many, or leave the size out.

D gene,V gene,clone size,J gene,CDR3 DNA,CDR3 protein
TRBD1,TRBV18,-,TRBJ1-5,TGTGCCAGCTCATCGGGACAGGGAAGTGGTAATCAGCCCCAGCATTTT,CASSSGQGSGNQPQHF
-,TRBV7-9,-,TRBJ1-5,TGTGCCAGCAGCTTAGGTTTGGGTGGGGGCCTTCAGCCCCAGCATTTT,CASSLGLGGGLQPQHF
-,TRBV7-2,once,TRBJ1-2,TGTGCCAGCAGCTTCCAGGGGAAAAACTATGGCTACACCTTC,CASSFQGKNYGYTF
TRBD1,TRBV16,-,TRBJ1-2,TGTGCCAGCAGCCATTCCGGGACAGGGGGTTCCTATGGCTACACCTTC,CASSHSGTGGSYGYTF
-,TRBV7-3,-,TRBJ2-1,TGTGCCAGCAGCATCCACGTGGGCAATGAGCAGTTCTTC,CASSIHVGNEQFF
-,TRBV5-5,-,TRBJ2-7,TGTGCCAGCAGCCCACCAACCACACACTACGAGCAGTACTTC,CASSPPTTHYEQYF
TRBD1,TRBV16,few,TRBJ1-3,TGTGCCAGCAGCCAGCCGGGACAGGGTCTTCTAGCTTTT,CASSQPGQGLLAF
TRBD2,TRBV5-4,-,TRBJ2-2,TGTGCCAGCACCACTAAGAGGGCTAGCGGGGGGGCTGGCACCGGGGAGCTGTTTTTT,CASTTKRASGGAGTGELFF
-,TRBV29-1,-,TRBJ2-5,TGCAGCGCTGGTATTATCGGGGTTGGAGAGACCCAGTACTTC,CSAGIIGVGETQYF
TRBD1,TRBV5-1,-,TRBJ1-1,TGCGCCAGCAGCCCTACAGGGGTAAAAGCTTTCTTT,CASSPTGVKAFF
TRBD1,TRBV7-2,-,TRBJ1-2,TGTGCCAGCAGCCCCCAGGGGGCGGGGTATGGCTACACCTTC,CASSPQGAGYGYTF
-,TRBV18,once,TRBJ1-5,TGTGCCAGCTCACCGGATCAGGGAAGCAATCAGCCCCAGCATTTT,CASSPDQGSNQPQHF
-,TRBV2,-,TRBJ2-2,TGTGCCAGCAGTGAATTCTTCGGCGGCACCGGGGAGCTGTTTTTT,CASSEFFGGTGELFF
-,TRBV5-1,-,TRBJ1-1,TGCGCCAGCAGCGACGGATCCCTGACTGAAGCTTTCTTT,CASSDGSLTEAFF
-,TRBV7-7,-,TRBJ2-5,TGTGCTAGCAGCTTAGGGGGTTCTCTGGCACAAGAGACCCAGTACTTC,CASSLGGSLAQETQYF
-,TRBV6-1,-,TRBJ2-2,TGTGCCAGCAGTCCTATAAGGGGGACCACCGGGGAGCTGTTTTTT,CASSPIRGTTGELFF
-,TRBV27,once,TRBJ1-1,TGTGCCAGCAGTTGGTCGGGGAACACTGAAGCTTTCTTT,CASSWSGNTEAFF
TRBD1,TRBV19,-,TRBJ1-2,TGTGCCAGTAGTCGCCGGACAGGTACCAACTATGGCTACACCTTC,CASSRRTGTNYGYTF
TRBD1,TRBV30,few,TRBJ1-2,TGTGCCGGCCGAGGGGGCCCCCTTTATGGCTACACCTTC,CAGRGGPLYGYTF
-,TRBV5-1,-,TRBJ1-2,TGCGCCAGCAGCTTGGTGCCAGAATCTAACTATGGCTACACCTTC,CASSLVPESNYGYTF
-,TRBV25-1,-,TRBJ2-7,TGTGCCAGCAGTATCGGACAGACCTACGAGCAGTACTTC,CASSIGQTYEQYF
-,TRBV19,-,TRBJ2-3,TGTGCCAGTAGTCCTCAGCTGGCGGATACGCAGTATTTT,CASSPQLADTQYF
-,TRBV6-4,once,TRBJ1-6,TGTGCCAGCAGACCGTCCTATAATTCACCCCTCCACTTT,CASRPSYNSPLHF
-,TRBV7-9,once,TRBJ1-2,TGTGCCAGCAGCTTACCTGGGTCCCCCGGGGCCGATCTGCGGGGCTACATCTTC,CASSLPGSPGADLRGYIF
-,TRBV7-3,-,TRBJ1-2,TGTGCCAGCTCTCTGGTCCCACAGGCGGGCTATGGCTACACCTTC,CASSLVPQAGYGYTF
-,TRBV5-1,-,TRBJ2-6,TGCGCCAGCAGCCTGCCCCCCGGCAGCAGCTCTGGGGCCAACGTCCTGACTTTC,CASSLPPGSSSGANVLTF
-,TRBV5-1,-,TRBJ1-4,TGCGCCAGCAGCTTGGACTCAACTAATGAAAAACTGTTTTTT,CASSLDSTNEKLFF
-,TRBV7-8,-,TRBJ2-2,TGTGCCAGCAGCCCAGTGGGTTCCGGGGAGCTGTTTTTT,CASSPVGSGELFF
-,TRBV5-8,-,TRBJ2-3,TGTGCCAGCAGCTTGCTACTTTCGCAGACGCAGTATTTT,CASSLLLSQTQYF
-,TRBV4-1,few,TRBJ1-1,TGCGCCAGCAGCCAAGTTGACATGGGGATTGTGAACACTGAAGCTTTCTTT,CASSQVDMGIVNTEAFF
-,TRBV6-5,-,TRBJ2-6,TGTGCCAGCACCTGGGGCTCTGGGGCCAACGTCCTGACTTTC,CASTWGSGANVLTF
TRBD2,TRBV5-4,few,TRBJ2-1,TGTGCCAGCAGCTTGTTTCCTAGCGGGGTAAGCTCCTACAATGAGCAGTTCTTC,CASSLFPSGVSSYNEQFF
-,TRBV30,-,TRBJ1-2,TGTGCCTGGAGTGTACAAGTATATGGCTACACCTTC,CAWSVQVYGYTF
TRBD1,TRBV27,-,TRBJ1-2,TGTGCCAGCAGTCCCTACAGGGGGCAAGGCTATGGCTACACCTTC,CASSPYRGQGYGYTF
-,TRBV5-1,-,TRBJ1-1,TGCGCCAGCAGCTCCTTAGGGGTGGGGGGCACTGAAGCTTTCTTT,CASSSLGVGGTEAFF
-,TRBV7-2,-,TRBJ2-3,TGTGCCAGCAGCTTAGATTGGGGCCCGGTAGATACGCAGTATTTT,CASSLDWGPVDTQYF
TRBD2,TRBV19,-,TRBJ2-5,TGTGCCAGTAGTATGTTGAGCGGGGCCCAAGAGACCCAGTACTTC,CASSMLSGAQETQYF
-,TRBV7-8,-,TRBJ2-3,TGTGCCAGCAGCTTAGATCGCGGACTACTAAGAAGCACAGATACGCAGTATTTT,CASSLDRGLLRSTDTQYF
-,TRBV7-9,-,TRBJ1-3,TGTGCCAGCAGCTTAGCGGGAAACACCATATATTTT,CASSLAGNTIYF
-,TRBV4-2,-,TRBJ2-3,TGTGCCAGCAGCCAACTACAGGGTATCAACACAGATACGCAGTATTTT,CASSQLQGINTDTQYF
-,TRBV12-5,-,TRBJ2-5,TGTGCTAGTGGAGGCAGGCAAGAGACCCAGTACTTC,CASGGRQETQYF
-,TRBV2,-,TRBJ1-5,TGTGCCAGCACCCCCCTGGGGGGCGCTAGCAATCAGCCCCAGCATTTT,CASTPLGGASNQPQHF
-,TRBV20-1,-,TRBJ2-7,TGCAGTGCTAGGATTTACGAGCAGTACTTC,CSARIYEQYF
-,TRBV29-1,-,TRBJ2-7,TGCAGCGTCGAGGACAGCCGCTACGAGCAGTACTTC,CSVEDSRYEQYF
-,TRBV11-1,-,TRBJ2-1,TGTGCCAGCAGCCGGAATATCGAGCAGTTCTTC,CASSRNIEQFF
-,TRBV7-9,-,TRBJ2-2,TGTGCCAGCAGCCCCCCCCAGGGCGCCACCGGGGAGCTGTTTTTT,CASSPPQGATGELFF
-,TRBV11-2,-,TRBJ1-1,TGTGCCAGCAGCTTAGTGACCGATATGAACACTGAAGCTTTCTTT,CASSLVTDMNTEAFF
TRBD1,TRBV27,few,TRBJ1-2,TGTGCCAGCAGACCAGCCGGGACAGGGACTTATGGCTACACCTTC,CASRPAGTGTYGYTF
-,TRBV10-3,-,TRBJ2-5,TGTGCCATCAGTGAGTCAGGGGCGGGTTTTGGAGAGACCCAGTACTTC,CAISESGAGFGETQYF
-,TRBV7-2,-,TRBJ2-5,TGTGCCAGCAGCTTAATAGAGACCCAGTACTTC,CASSLIETQYF
-,TRBV9,-,TRBJ2-1,TGTGCCAGCAGCGCAAACAATGAGCAGTTCTTC,CASSANNEQFF